A single sample gave rise to the 17 T cell receptor beta chains below, sequenced in a study of blood T cell repertoires in COVID-19. The table came from immunoSEQ multiplex PCR; TCRdb's copy has only in-frame clones and leaves some out. The table records over 85,000 clones, less than 90% of them present only once. Specimen: peripheral blood. The receptors come from a woman aged 80 or older with acute or convalescent COVID-19.

The chain joins TRBV3-1 (or the pseudogene TRBV3-2) to TRBJ2-7; possible D gene TRBD2, 6 bases. Looked up from germline, CDR1 is LGHDT and CDR2 is YNNKEL (reference sequence). The CDR3 covers 18 residues. V was clipped by 0 bases and J by 0 bases, with 18 bases between them. CDR3 residues: CASSQDLKRGLLSYEQYF. The CDR3 coding sequence is TGTGCCAGCAGCCAAGATCTTAAAAGGGGACTCCTCTCCTACGAGCAGTACTTC.

The V gene is TRBV5-1, the J gene TRBJ2-1; 11 bases are a match to TRBD2. The germline V gene encodes CDR1 SGHRS and CDR2 YFSETQ. The CDR3 extends over 17 amino acids. After removal of 5 bases from V and 0 bases from J, the junction contained 7 bases not matched to a gene. In nucleotides, the CDR3 is TGCGCCAGCAGAACTAGCGGGGGCCCGGACTCCTACAATGAGCAGTTCTTC. It translates to CASRTSGGPDSYNEQFF.

This rearrangement joins TRBV5-1 to TRBJ2-3, with TRBD2 matching over 10 bases. The ends lost 0 bases at V and 3 bases at J; junction bases unmatched: 13. CDR1 SGHRS and CDR2 YFSETQ come from the germline V gene. This CDR3 has 19 residues. The CDR3 reads CASSLAGGAGGRRTDTQYF. The CDR3 DNA reads as TGCGCCAGCAGCTTGGCCGGGGGAGCGGGGGGGCGTCGTACAGATACGCAGTATTTT.

This clone was seen just once. The chain carries TRBV7-9 and TRBJ2-2, with 8 bases aligning to TRBD2. The V gene's germline CDR1 is SEHNR and CDR2 FQNEAQ (reference sequence). The CDR3 loop spans 14 amino acids. With V trimmed by 8 bases and J by 4 bases, 6 bases remained unmatched. The CDR3 DNA reads TGTGCCAGCGCCGGGACTAGAGGCACCGGGGAGCTGTTTTTT. This gives the protein CASAGTRGTGELFF.

The chain carries TRBV25-1 and TRBJ1-2; 9 nucleotides match TRBD1. The CDR3 loop spans 14 amino acids. Trimming cost V 5 bases and J 4 bases; bases outside gene matches: 5. From germline, CDR1 is MGHDK and CDR2 SYGVNS. The CDR3 protein is CASSLRTGVYGYTF. Written as DNA, the CDR3 is TGTGCCAGCAGTCTTCGGACAGGGGTCTATGGCTACACCTTC.

The V call is TRBV27, the J call TRBJ1-5; no clear D. The germline V gene encodes CDR1 MNHEY and CDR2 SMNVEV (reference sequence). The length of the CDR3 is 15 residues. Trimming took 0 bases from V and 0 from J, leaving 6 bases between them. CDR3 bases: TGTGCCAGCAGTTTATCTCCCTATAGCAATCAGCCCCAGCATTTT. It encodes CASSLSPYSNQPQHF.

J is TRBJ1-3 and V is TRBV7-8, with 8 bases identical to TRBD1. Germline CDR1 reads SGHVS; CDR2 reads FQNEAQ. The CDR3 contains 15 residues. Unmatched junction bases numbered 8, after V lost 8 bases and J lost 2 bases. CDR3 sequence (DNA): TGTGCCAGCGGTAGGACAGGGTTGGCTGGAAACACCATATATTTT. Its translation: CASGRTGLAGNTIYF.

Within the sample, this clone is medium-sized (0.01 to 0.1%). The rearrangement uses TRBV10-2 and TRBJ1-6; D not resolved. This CDR3 spans 14 amino acids. Germline V gives CDR1 WSHSY, CDR2 SAAADI. The V gene lost 2 bases and the J gene lost 10 bases, with 12 bases spanning the gap. CDR3 sequence reads: CASSELTLGSPLHF. The CDR3 coding sequence is TGCGCCAGCAGTGAGCTCACTCTAGGCTCACCCCTCCACTTT.

This clone was observed a single time. J is TRBJ1-1 and V is TRBV5-1, with 9 bases identical to TRBD1. The length of the CDR3 is 16 residues. Unmatched junction bases numbered 11, after V lost 4 bases and J lost 4 bases. Germline V gives CDR1 SGHRS, CDR2 YFSETQ. CDR3 in DNA: TGCGCCAGCAGCCGAGACAGGGGGACCCGGGGCACTGAAGCTTTCTTT. It yields the protein CASSRDRGTRGTEAFF. The variable domain in full, with the rest retrieved from reference TRBV5-1 and TRBJ1-1, is KAGVTQTPRYLIKTRGQQVTLSCSPISGHRSVSWYQQTPGQGLQFLFEYFSETQRNKGNFPGRFSGRQFSNSRSEMNVSTLELGDSALYLCASSRDRGTRGTEAFFGQGTRLTVV.

The V gene is TRBV7-2, the J gene TRBJ1-2; TRBD1 matches 8 bases. Germline values: CDR1 SGHTA, CDR2 FQGNSA. With V trimmed by 4 bases and J by 1 base, 8 bases remained unmatched. The CDR3 loop spans 16 amino acids. CDR3 nucleotides: TGTGCCAGCAGCTCAAAACAGGGGGTTGGTAACTATGGCTACACCTTC. As protein: CASSSKQGVGNYGYTF.

The chain couples TRBV24-1 to TRBJ2-3; 7 bases are a match to TRBD1. The junction had 8 bases not matched to a gene; V was cut back by 7 bases and J by 2 bases. The CDR3 contains 15 residues. Germline CDR1 KGHDR, CDR2 SFDVKD. The CDR3 is CATSATGSLTDTQYF. The CDR3, as DNA: TGTGCCACCAGCGCGACAGGGTCACTCACAGATACGCAGTATTTT.

This clone has just one count. The rearrangement uses TRBV11-2 and TRBJ2-3; 7 bases line up with TRBD1. J was trimmed by 3 bases and V by 2 bases; bases with no gene match: 5. Germline V gives CDR1 SGHAT, CDR2 FQNNGV. This CDR3 is built from 15 residues. As DNA, the CDR3 is TGTGCCAGCAGCTTATCGGGACAGAGGACAGATACGCAGTATTTT. Translation: CASSLSGQRTDTQYF.

This clone was detected once. The rearrangement joins TRBV24-1 to TRBJ2-1; TRBD2 might be the D (6 bases). Germline assignment: CDR1 KGHDR and CDR2 SFDVKD. This CDR3 region has 14 residues. V was trimmed by 5 bases and J by 4 bases, leaving 11 bases between them. CDR3 region: CATSAGLTYNEQFF. DNA for the CDR3: TGTGCCACCAGTGCGGGACTGACGTACAATGAGCAGTTCTTC.

V gene TRBV3-1 (or the pseudogene TRBV3-2) combines with J gene TRBJ2-3, with 7 bases lining up with TRBD1. V trimming: 2 bases; J trimming: 2 bases; junction bases outside the gene matches: 4. The CDR3 has 15 amino acids. Germline V gene data show CDR1 as LGHDT and CDR2 as YNNKEL (reference sequence). CDR3 sequence (DNA): TGTGCCAGCAGCCAAAGGGACAGACCCACAGATACGCAGTATTTT. Translating it yields CASSQRDRPTDTQYF.

V is TRBV30 and J is TRBJ2-5, with 7 nucleotides matching TRBD1. Trimming took 3 bases from V and 4 from J; bases not matched to a gene: 8. The V gene's germline CDR1 is GTSNPN and CDR2 SVGIG (reference sequence). The CDR3 totals 14 residues. CDR3: CAWSITGAAETQYF. CDR3 nucleotides: TGTGCCTGGAGCATAACAGGGGCGGCAGAGACCCAGTACTTC. Full variable domain (outside the CDR3, taken from reference TRBV30 and TRBJ2-5): SQTIHQWPATLVQPVGSPLSLECTVEGTSNPNLYWYRQAAGRGLQLLFYSVGIGQISSEVPQNLSASRPQDRQFILSSKKLLLSDSGFYLCAWSITGAAETQYFGPGTRLLVL.

V gene TRBV18 combines with J gene TRBJ2-7; 11 bases align to TRBD2. Germline loops: CDR1 KGHSH, CDR2 LQKENI. J was trimmed by 3 bases and V by 6 bases; bases with no gene match: 4. The CDR3 is 14 amino acids. The CDR3: CASSPGTSGYEQYF. The CDR3 nucleotides are TGTGCCAGCTCGCCCGGGACTAGCGGCTACGAGCAGTACTTC.

Only a few counts were recorded for this clone. DNA of the CDR3: TGCGCCAGCAGCTGGAGTCCTCCGAACACTGAAGCTTTCTTT. Translating it yields CASSWSPPNTEAFF. The chain combines TRBV5-1 with TRBJ1-1; D is uncertain. The ends were cut back, 3 bases at V and 1 base at J, with 10 bases in the middle. In germline, CDR1 is SGHRS, CDR2 YFSETQ. This CDR3 contains 14 residues.